Below, 14 T cell receptor beta chains from the same sample are listed, as sequenced in a study of control samples from healthy donors and cancer patients. Some clones are missing from TCRdb's copy, which holds only in-frame ones; the method was immunoSEQ multiplex PCR. The sample consists of approximately 92,000 clones, 93% of them appearing once. The material sequenced was blood. Receptors originate from a woman in her twenties or thirties in good health.

The chain recombines TRBV13 with TRBJ2-7; 9 bases fit TRBD1. The CDR3 sequence is 15 residues long. The germline gives CDR1 PRHDT, CDR2 FYEKMQ (reference sequence). Germline trimming cut 5 bases from V and 0 bases from J; bases unmatched to any gene: 5. The CDR3 reads CASSPGTGSSYEQYF. The CDR3 coding sequence is TGTGCCAGCAGCCCCGGGACAGGGAGCTCCTACGAGCAGTACTTC.

This sequence joins TRBV5-1 and TRBJ1-1, with a possible D match to TRBD1 (5 bases). Trimming took off 0 bases at V and 1 base at J, with 10 bases between the two ends. Looked up from germline, CDR1 is SGHRS and CDR2 is YFSETQ. This CDR3 spans 15 amino acids. CDR3 nucleotides: TGCGCCAGCAGCTTGGCCGGTGGACAGAACACTGAAGCTTTCTTT. Its translation is CASSLAGGQNTEAFF.

This clone was detected only once. The chain has TRBV27 and TRBJ2-1; TRBD1 agrees at 10 bases. V shed 3 bases and J 7 bases; nucleotides not matched to a gene: 6. Germline CDR1 and CDR2: MNHEY and SMNVEV (reference sequence). The CDR3 length is 15 residues. The CDR3 protein is CASSFLWGQGNEQFF. As DNA, the CDR3 is TGTGCCAGCAGTTTCCTATGGGGACAGGGGAATGAGCAGTTCTTC.

The chain is built from TRBV10-2 and TRBJ2-3; D is unclear. Trimming took off 3 bases at V and 2 bases at J, with 6 bases between the two ends. From germline, CDR1 is WSHSY and CDR2 SAAADI. This CDR3 contains 13 residues. The CDR3 DNA sequence: TGCGCCAGCAGTGACCCTCCCACAGATACGCAGTATTTT. Protein product: CASSDPPTDTQYF.

The rearrangement joins TRBV15 to TRBJ2-5; 14 nucleotides align to TRBD2. CDR3 length: 18 amino acids. J was trimmed by 5 bases and V by 0 bases; bases with no gene match: 8. Germline assignment: CDR1 LNHNV and CDR2 YYDKDF (reference sequence). CDR3 nucleotide sequence: TGTGCCACCAGCAGAGATAGAGGACTAGCGGGAGGTTGGGAGACCCAGTACTTC. Protein sequence: CATSRDRGLAGGWETQYF. Filled out from reference TRBV15 and TRBJ2-5, the complete variable domain reads DAMVIQNPRYQVTQFGKPVTLSCSQTLNHNVMYWYQQKSSQAPKLLFHYYDKDFNNEADTPDNFQSRRPNTSFCFLDIRSPGLGDTAMYLCATSRDRGLAGGWETQYFGPGTRLLVL.

This clone was observed a single time. V gene TRBV5-5 combines with J gene TRBJ1-1; D is uncertain. Germline V CDR1 and CDR2: SGHKS, YYEKEE (reference sequence). The V end was cut by 4 bases, the J end by 5 bases, with 18 bases between. This CDR3 is 15 amino acids long. The CDR3 coding sequence is TGTGCCAGCAGCCTCGGACCGGGTGGAAAGACTGAAGCTTTCTTT. This sequence encodes CASSLGPGGKTEAFF.

Details on this clone: The sample carries other DNA sequences with the same CDR3. The rearrangement uses TRBV5-1 and TRBJ2-7, with D possibly matching TRBD1 (5 bases). Trimming left V 0 bases short and J 5 bases short, with 12 bases between. CDR1 is SGHRS and CDR2 is YFSETQ in the germline V gene. The CDR3 has 14 amino acids. The CDR3 protein is CASSLGQGVNEQYF. The CDR3 DNA reads as TGCGCCAGCAGCTTGGGCCAGGGTGTAAACGAGCAGTACTTC. Using reference TRBV5-1 and TRBJ2-7 for the parts outside the CDR3, the full variable domain is KAGVTQTPRYLIKTRGQQVTLSCSPISGHRSVSWYQQTPGQGLQFLFEYFSETQRNKGNFPGRFSGRQFSNSRSEMNVSTLELGDSALYLCASSLGQGVNEQYFGPGTRLTVT.

This clone appeared once. The J gene is TRBJ1-4, the V gene TRBV6-5; D remains unclear. Germline-derived CDR1 and CDR2 are MNHEY and SVGAGI. This CDR3 spans 14 amino acids. V gave up 6 bases and J gave up 5 bases, with 13 bases separating them. The CDR3 sequence: CASRYRQGNEKLFF. CDR3 DNA: TGTGCCAGCAGATACAGACAAGGCAATGAAAAACTGTTTTTT.

The chain recombines TRBV6-1 with TRBJ1-3; D is undetermined. V lost 3 bases and J lost 5, with 14 bases in between. Germline values: CDR1 MNHNS, CDR2 SASEGT. There are 15 residues in the CDR3. The CDR3 DNA sequence: TGTGCCAGCAGTGAGCCGGGAGTCTCAAGAAACACCATATATTTT. This codes for CASSEPGVSRNTIYF.

The chain couples TRBV29-1 to TRBJ1-5; 7 nucleotides line up with TRBD1. The CDR3 covers 14 residues. With V trimmed by 7 bases and J by 2 bases, 8 bases remained unmatched. Germline loops: CDR1 SQVTM, CDR2 ANQGSEA. As DNA, the CDR3 is TGCAGCGCTCAGGGAGGGGGCCGCAATCAGCCCCAGCATTTT. The encoded protein is CSAQGGGRNQPQHF.

The CDR3 DNA reads TGTGCCAGCAGGGGACCCTCCGAGGAAGCTTTCTTT. Translated, it gives CASRGPSEEAFF. The rearrangement links TRBV2 to TRBJ1-1; possible D gene TRBD1, 5 bases. Germline V gene data show CDR1 as SNHLY and CDR2 as FYNNEI. The CDR3 has 12 residues. Trimming removed 6 bases from V and 8 bases from J, with 13 bases in between.

This chain connects TRBV5-1 to TRBJ2-2; TRBD2 agrees at 8 bases. V dropped 3 bases and J dropped 4; count of bases not matched to a gene: 5. The V gene's germline CDR1 is SGHRS and CDR2 YFSETQ. This CDR3 has 15 amino acids. Here the CDR3 reads CASSSTSESTGELFF. The CDR3 DNA reads as TGCGCCAGCAGCTCGACTAGCGAGAGCACCGGGGAGCTGTTTTTT.

V is TRBV27 and J is TRBJ2-5; tentatively, D is TRBD2 (5 bases). Trimming cost V 6 bases and J 2 bases, with 13 bases left between them. This CDR3 contains 14 residues. CDR1 is MNHEY and CDR2 is SMNVEV in the germline V gene (reference sequence). CDR3 residues: CASRVSGKQETQYF. CDR3 sequence (DNA): TGTGCCAGCAGGGTCAGCGGTAAGCAAGAGACCCAGTACTTC.

The V and J genes are TRBV4-2 and TRBJ1-3; perhaps TRBD1 as D (5 bases). The CDR3 covers 15 residues. From germline, CDR1 is LGHNA and CDR2 YNFKEQ. The V gene lost 0 bases and the J gene lost 1 base, with 7 bases spanning the gap. The CDR3 region is CASSQDWGSGNTIYF. CDR3 DNA: TGTGCCAGCAGCCAAGATTGGGGGTCTGGAAACACCATATATTTT.